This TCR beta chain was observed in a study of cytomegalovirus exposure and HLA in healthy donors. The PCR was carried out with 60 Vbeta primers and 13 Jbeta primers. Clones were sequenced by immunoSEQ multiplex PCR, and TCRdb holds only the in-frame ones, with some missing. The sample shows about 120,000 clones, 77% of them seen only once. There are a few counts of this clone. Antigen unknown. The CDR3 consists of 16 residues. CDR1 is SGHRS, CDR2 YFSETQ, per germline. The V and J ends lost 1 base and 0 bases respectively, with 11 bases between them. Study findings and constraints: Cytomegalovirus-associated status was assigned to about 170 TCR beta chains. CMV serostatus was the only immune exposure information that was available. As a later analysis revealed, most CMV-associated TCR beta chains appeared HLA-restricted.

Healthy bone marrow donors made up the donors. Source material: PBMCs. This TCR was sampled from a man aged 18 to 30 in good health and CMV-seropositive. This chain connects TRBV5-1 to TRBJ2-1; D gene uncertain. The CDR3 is CASSLSHWSSYNEQFF. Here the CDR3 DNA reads TGCGCCAGCAGCTTGTCCCACTGGAGCTCCTACAATGAGCAGTTCTTC.